One T cell receptor beta chain is described in this entry. The data are from a study of cytomegalovirus exposure and HLA in healthy donors. Germline assignment: CDR1 SEHNR and CDR2 FQNEAQ (reference sequence). This CDR3 region has 15 residues. The ends lost 10 bases at V and 5 bases at J; junction bases unmatched: 15. Vbeta (60) and Jbeta (13) primers were used in the PCR. The table came from immunoSEQ multiplex PCR; TCRdb's copy has only in-frame clones and leaves some out. The sample yields 55,000 to 65,000 clones, roughly 84% seen once. The clonotype comes from a human donor in good health. This chain joins TRBV7-9 and TRBJ1-1; 8 bases line up with TRBD1. Sequenced: PBMCs. The CDR3 protein is CATLETGGGRTEAFF. The DNA of the CDR3 is TGTGCCACCCTAGAAACAGGGGGGGGGAGGACTGAAGCTTTCTTT.